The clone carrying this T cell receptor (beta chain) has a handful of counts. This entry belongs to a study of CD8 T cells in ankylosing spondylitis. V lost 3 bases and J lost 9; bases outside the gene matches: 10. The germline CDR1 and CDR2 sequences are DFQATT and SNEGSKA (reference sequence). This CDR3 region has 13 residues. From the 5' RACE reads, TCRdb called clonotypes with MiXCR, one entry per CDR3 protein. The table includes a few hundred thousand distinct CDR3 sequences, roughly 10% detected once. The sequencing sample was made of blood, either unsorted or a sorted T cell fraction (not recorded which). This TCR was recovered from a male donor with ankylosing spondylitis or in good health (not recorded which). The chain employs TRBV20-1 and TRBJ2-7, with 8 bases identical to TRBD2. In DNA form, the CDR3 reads TGCAGTGCTAGCGTAGCGGGAATGACGGGGCAGTACTTC. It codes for CSASVAGMTGQYF.